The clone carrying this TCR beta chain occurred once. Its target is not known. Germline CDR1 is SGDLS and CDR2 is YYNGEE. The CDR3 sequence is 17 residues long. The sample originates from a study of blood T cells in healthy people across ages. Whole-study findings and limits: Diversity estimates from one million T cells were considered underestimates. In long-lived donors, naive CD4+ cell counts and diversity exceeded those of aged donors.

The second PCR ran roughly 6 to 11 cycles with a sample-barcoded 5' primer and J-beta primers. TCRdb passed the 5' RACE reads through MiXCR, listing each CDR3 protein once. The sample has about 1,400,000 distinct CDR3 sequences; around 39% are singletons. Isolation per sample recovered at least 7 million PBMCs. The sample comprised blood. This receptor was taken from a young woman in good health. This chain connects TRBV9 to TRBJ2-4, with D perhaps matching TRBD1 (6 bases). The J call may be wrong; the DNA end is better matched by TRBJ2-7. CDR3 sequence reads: CASSVAPSPTGTYEQYF. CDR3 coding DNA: TGTGCCAGCAGCGTAGCCCCCTCACCGACAGGAACCTACGAGCAGTACTTC.